The T cell receptor (beta chain) described here comes from a study of blood T cell repertoires in COVID-19. Overall study: COVID-19 samples collected from the United States, Italy and Spain covered acute and convalescent phases.

The germline V and J ends were trimmed by 1 base and 1 base, with 11 bases remaining between them. Germline V gene sequence: CDR1 SGHRS, CDR2 YFSETQ. The CDR3 is 15 amino acids. Participants reported their clinical history, and cohort assignment relied on those reports. Assay used: immunoSEQ multiplex PCR; TCRdb lists only in-frame clones, some missing. The repertoire consists of under 200,000 clones, with roughly 88% occurring once and the leading ten covering 13%. The sequencing sample was made of PBMCs or T cells enriched from blood (not recorded which). This receptor was obtained from a woman aged 60-70 years who had recovered from COVID-19. This chain connects TRBV5-1 to TRBJ1-1, with D uncertain. The CDR3 is CASSLNGAGNTEAFF. DNA for the CDR3: TGCGCCAGCAGCTTGAACGGAGCGGGGAACACTGAAGCTTTCTTT.